The rows below give T cell receptor beta chains drawn from one sample of a study of cytotoxic CD8 clonotypes in ibrutinib-treated CLL. Produced via immunoSEQ multiplex PCR; TCRdb's table is partial and in-frame only. This sample has around 40,000 clones, with 60% to 80% found just once. The input for sequencing was PBMCs, taken at disease progression, from a patient treated with ibrutinib. Every receptor here comes from a human donor with chronic lymphocytic leukemia. Both conserved end residues are part of each CDR3. D genes are given only for firm matches. Only part of the rows carry a size: once, few, many, or a class if the clone is expanded.

J: TRBJ1-2; V: TRBV27; size: .; D: TRBD1; CDR3: CASSFGWGGGFYGYTF; DNA: TGTGCCAGCAGTTTCGGGTGGGGAGGGGGCTTCTATGGCTACACCTTC
J: TRBJ2-1; V: TRBV15; size: once; D: TRBD2; CDR3: CATSRGLAENNEQFF; DNA: TGTGCCACCAGCAGAGGACTAGCGGAGAACAATGAGCAGTTCTTC
J: TRBJ1-1; V: TRBV11-3; size: .; D: TRBD1; CDR3: CASSPGQGSEAFF; DNA: TGTGCCAGCAGCCCTGGACAGGGCTCTGAAGCTTTCTTT
J: TRBJ1-4; V: TRBV5-1; size: .; D: .; CDR3: CASSLEAQGASEKLFF; DNA: TGCGCCAGCAGCTTGGAAGCCCAAGGGGCAAGCGAAAAACTGTTTTTT
J: TRBJ1-5; V: TRBV2; size: medium-sized; D: .; CDR3: CASSPAWGDQPQHF; DNA: TGTGCCAGCAGCCCTGCCTGGGGCGATCAGCCCCAGCATTTT
J: TRBJ2-7; V: TRBV6-6; size: once; D: TRBD2; CDR3: CASSPGGRGAYEQYF; DNA: TGTGCCAGCAGTCCGGGGGGGAGGGGGGCGTACGAGCAGTACTTC
J: TRBJ1-6; V: TRBV11-2; size: few; D: .; CDR3: CASSLGGNSPLHF; DNA: TGTGCCAGCAGCTTGGGAGGGAATTCACCCCTCCACTTT
J: TRBJ1-6; V: TRBV29-1; size: .; D: .; CDR3: CSVGPNASSYNSPLHF; DNA: TGCAGCGTTGGACCGAACGCGAGCTCCTATAATTCACCCCTCCACTTT
J: TRBJ1-3; V: TRBV4-1; size: few; D: .; CDR3: CASSQDTLTGNTIYF; DNA: TGCGCCAGCAGCCAAGATACCCTGACTGGAAACACCATATATTTT
J: TRBJ2-5; V: TRBV6-6; size: once; D: .; CDR3: CASSPGGTQYF; DNA: TGTGCCAGCAGTCCCGGGGGGACCCAGTACTTC
J: TRBJ2-7; V: TRBV2; size: .; D: .; CDR3: CASSLEGSAAYEQYF; DNA: TGTGCCAGCAGTCTCGAGGGTTCCGCTGCCTACGAGCAGTACTTC
J: TRBJ2-7; V: TRBV6-1; size: .; D: TRBD1; CDR3: CASSELLSGGAQYF; DNA: TGTGCCAGCAGTGAATTATTATCAGGGGGAGCGCAGTACTTC
J: TRBJ1-4; V: TRBV5-1; size: .; D: TRBD1; CDR3: CASSPGQDYEKLFF; DNA: TGCGCCAGCTCTCCGGGACAGGATTATGAAAAACTGTTTTTT